The 4 T cell receptor beta chains presented below share a single source sample, sequenced in a study of cytomegalovirus exposure and HLA in healthy donors. With 60 Vbeta and 13 Jbeta primers, the PCR was carried out. Profiling relied on immunoSEQ multiplex PCR, and the TCRdb table lists in-frame clones only, not all of them. The sample consists of about 61,000 clones, around 87% of them appearing once. The material sequenced was PBMCs. These receptors all come from a man aged 18 to 35 in good health and CMV-seronegative.

The chain employs TRBV11-2 and TRBJ1-5; possible D gene TRBD1, 6 bases. The CDR3 contains 17 residues. Trimming pared 5 bases from V and 6 bases from J, leaving 23 bases between. In germline, CDR1 is SGHAT, CDR2 FQNNGV. CDR3 region: CASSPSRQAAHGQPQHF. CDR3 sequence (DNA): TGTGCCAGCAGCCCGAGCCGACAGGCGGCGCATGGTCAGCCCCAGCATTTT.

A note on this clone: Its ends do not fully match the called genes, so a read error is possible. V and J are TRBV2 and TRBJ1-5, with 7 nucleotides matching TRBD1. The CDR3 extends over 14 amino acids. Germline V gives CDR1 SNHLY, CDR2 FYNNEI. The CDR3 coding sequence is TGTGCCAGCAGTGCGGAAGGGGGCAAACAGCCCCAGCATTTT. It translates to CASSAEGGKQPQHF.

V and J are TRBV6-1 and TRBJ2-7; no clear D gene. V shed 1 base and J shed 6 bases, with 10 bases lying between them. Germline values: CDR1 MNHNS, CDR2 SASEGT. CDR3 length equals 13 residues. CDR3 in DNA: TGTGCCAGCAGTGAAGGGCAGGTCCTCGAGCAGTACTTC. It specifies CASSEGQVLEQYF.

The chain carries TRBV5-1 and TRBJ2-2, with no clear D. V shed 0 bases and J shed 7 bases, with 10 bases lying between them. CDR1 SGHRS and CDR2 YFSETQ come from the germline V gene. This CDR3 has 14 amino acids. The DNA for the CDR3 is TGCGCCAGCAGCTTGGTCGGGTCGAACGGGGAGCTGTTTTTT. Protein product: CASSLVGSNGELFF.